This is a list of T cell receptor beta chains from one sample in a study of T cells after posttransplantation cyclophosphamide. Some clones are missing from TCRdb's copy, which holds only in-frame ones; the method was immunoSEQ multiplex PCR. The sample lists about 52,000 clones; roughly 92% were seen once. Sequenced input: PBMCs. These TCRs come from a woman aged 30 to 39 in good health and a related stem cell transplant donor. CDR3s include the opening cysteine and the closing phenylalanine or tryptophan. A D gene is named only where the DNA matches it firmly. The size entry is marked missing in some rows and otherwise reads once, few, many or a size class.

size,D,V,J,DNA,CDR3
NA,NA,TRBV7-9,TRBJ1-1,TGTGCCAGCAGCTTAGATCTTGGTAGTGACACTGAAGCTTTCTTT,CASSLDLGSDTEAFF
NA,TRBD1,TRBV28,TRBJ1-2,TGTGCCAGCAGTTTCCCACAGGGGGCTAACTATGGCTACACCTTC,CASSFPQGANYGYTF
NA,NA,TRBV30,TRBJ1-1,TGTGCCTGGAGCCAACAGGGTCGGGGAACTGAAGCTTTCTTT,CAWSQQGRGTEAFF
NA,TRBD2,TRBV4-3,TRBJ2-7,TGCGCCAGCAGCCAAGACCCTAGCGGGGCTTACGAGCAGTACTTC,CASSQDPSGAYEQYF
NA,NA,TRBV5-1,TRBJ2-3,TGCGCCAGCAGCTTGCGACTAGGCACAGATACGCAGTATTTT,CASSLRLGTDTQYF
NA,NA,TRBV2,TRBJ2-1,TGTGCCAGCAGCCTCGGGGGGCAGTCCAACAATGAGCAGTTCTTC,CASSLGGQSNNEQFF
NA,NA,TRBV4-3,TRBJ1-1,TGCGCCAGCAGCCAAGACCAAATAGCCACTGAAGCTTTCTTT,CASSQDQIATEAFF
NA,NA,TRBV7-6,TRBJ1-1,TGTGCCAGCAGCTTAGGCAGGGAGAACACTGAAGCTTTCTTT,CASSLGRENTEAFF
once,NA,TRBV14,TRBJ1-1,TGTGCCAGCAGCCAACAACAGCTCATGAACACTGAAGCTTTCTTT,CASSQQQLMNTEAFF
NA,TRBD1,TRBV18,TRBJ2-1,TGTGCCAGCTCACTCGAAACCTATAAGACAGGGGGTACGTACAATGAGCAGTTCTTC,CASSLETYKTGGTYNEQFF
NA,TRBD2,TRBV29-1,TRBJ2-5,TGCAGCGTCCCGGGACTAGCGGGGGGGACCCAAGAGACCCAGTACTTC,CSVPGLAGGTQETQYF
NA,TRBD2,TRBV5-5,TRBJ2-6,TGTGCCAGCAACCCAACAGCGGGAGGGGCCAACGTCCTGACTTTC,CASNPTAGGANVLTF
NA,NA,TRBV2,TRBJ1-5,TGTGCCAGCAGTCCGAGCTGGCAGGGTTATCAGCCCCAGCATTTT,CASSPSWQGYQPQHF
NA,TRBD2,TRBV7-2,TRBJ2-7,TGTGCCAGCAGCTTAGTGGCGGGGGATCCCTACGAGCAGTACTTC,CASSLVAGDPYEQYF
NA,NA,TRBV5-6,TRBJ2-1,TGTGCCAGCAGCTTGTCAAGGGGCGGAGAGCAGTTCTTC,CASSLSRGGEQFF
NA,NA,TRBV15,TRBJ1-2,TGTGCCACCAGCAGAGAATCTAGAGGCTACACCTTC,CATSRESRGYTF
NA,TRBD1,TRBV7-8,TRBJ1-1,TGTGCCAGCAGCTTAGGACAGGGGTCCAGGGCTTTCTTT,CASSLGQGSRAFF
NA,NA,TRBV5-3,TRBJ1-4,TGTGCCAGAAGCTTGTTCAGCGGGGGGGATGCAACTAATGAAAAACTGTTTTTT,CARSLFSGGDATNEKLFF
NA,NA,TRBV30,TRBJ2-3,TGTGCCTGGAGTGTAAGCCCGGGAAGTGGGGCAGATACGCAGTATTTT,CAWSVSPGSGADTQYF
NA,TRBD1,TRBV10-3,TRBJ2-7,TGTGCCATCAGTGAAGGGGGACAGAGCTCCTACGAGCAGTACTTC,CAISEGGQSSYEQYF
NA,TRBD1,TRBV27,TRBJ1-2,TGTGCCAGCAGGGGAACAGGGGACTATGGCTACACCTTC,CASRGTGDYGYTF
NA,TRBD2,TRBV12-5,TRBJ2-2,TGTGCTAGTGGGCTGACTAGCGGGGGCGGGGAGCTGTTTTTT,CASGLTSGGGELFF
NA,NA,TRBV29-1,TRBJ1-2,TGCAGCGTTGAAGGTTTCAGGGGTTCGGATGGCTACACCTTC,CSVEGFRGSDGYTF
NA,TRBD1,TRBV11-2,TRBJ1-6,TGTGCCAGCACCATGTCACAGGGGCGATCACCCCTCCACTTT,CASTMSQGRSPLHF
NA,NA,TRBV19,TRBJ1-6,TGTGCCAGTAGACCGGGTACTAATTCACCCCTCCACTTT,CASRPGTNSPLHF
NA,NA,TRBV29-1,TRBJ1-2,TGCAGCGTTGGAGGGTTGGGGGGGTCGGGCTACACCTTC,CSVGGLGGSGYTF
NA,TRBD1,TRBV4-2,TRBJ2-1,TGTGCCAGCAGCCAAGGGACAGGGGAATACAATGAGCAGTTCTTC,CASSQGTGEYNEQFF
NA,NA,TRBV7-9,TRBJ2-3,TGTGCCAGCAGCTCCACAGGACAGAGGTTCACAGATACGCAGTATTTT,CASSSTGQRFTDTQYF
NA,TRBD1,TRBV5-1,TRBJ1-2,TGCGCCAGCAGCCATGGACAGGGAGACGGTGGCTACACCTTC,CASSHGQGDGGYTF
NA,NA,TRBV18,TRBJ1-1,TGTGCCAGCTCACCCGTGGGGGGGGCGGGCACTGAAGCTTTCTTT,CASSPVGGAGTEAFF
NA,TRBD2,TRBV15,TRBJ2-2,TGTGCCACCAGCAGAGATAGGGCTGTAGCGGGGGTGTCCGGGGAGCTGTTTTTT,CATSRDRAVAGVSGELFF
NA,NA,TRBV2,TRBJ2-1,TGTGCCAGCATGCGCGACCGGGGGGCCTCGGAGAAGTTCTTC,CASMRDRGASEKFF
NA,TRBD1,TRBV30,TRBJ2-5,TGTGCCTGGAGACGGACAGGGGGCGCGGAGACCCAGTACTTC,CAWRRTGGAETQYF
NA,TRBD1,TRBV28,TRBJ1-4,TGTGCCAGCAGTTTCCCTACAGGGGCGGGTGAAAAACTGTTTTTT,CASSFPTGAGEKLFF
NA,NA,TRBV11-2,TRBJ2-7,TGTGCCAGCAGCGTCCCGGACAGCTCCTACGAGCAGTACTTC,CASSVPDSSYEQYF
once,TRBD1,TRBV7-6,TRBJ1-2,TGTGCCAGCAGCTCCACAGGGGGCGCTGGCTACACCTTC,CASSSTGGAGYTF
NA,NA,TRBV7-9,TRBJ1-1,TGTGCCAGCAGCTTCTACATTCGGGATAATGGGGAAGCTTTCTTT,CASSFYIRDNGEAFF
NA,NA,TRBV5-1,TRBJ1-2,TGCGCCAGCAGTTCCGGACAGCCTCTTGAGGGCTACACCTTC,CASSSGQPLEGYTF
NA,TRBD1,TRBV5-1,TRBJ1-2,TGCGCCAGCAGCTCTCAGACAGGGGCGAACTATGGCTACACCTTC,CASSSQTGANYGYTF
NA,TRBD1,TRBV5-1,TRBJ2-7,TGCGCCAGCAGGCCCGGGACAGCCCATGACTACGAGCAGTACTTC,CASRPGTAHDYEQYF
NA,NA,TRBV18,TRBJ1-5,TGTGCCAGCTCACCGGAGGGAGTGACAAGCAATCAGCCCCAGCATTTT,CASSPEGVTSNQPQHF
NA,TRBD2,TRBV2,TRBJ2-3,TGTGCCAGCAGTCGGGGCGGGGGAGGGGATACGCAGTATTTT,CASSRGGGGDTQYF
NA,NA,TRBV18,TRBJ1-6,TGTGCCAGCTCACCCCAATCAGGGTTGGTAAATTCACCCCTCCACTTT,CASSPQSGLVNSPLHF
NA,NA,TRBV28,TRBJ1-1,TGTGCCATCCACCCGGGTAGGCCCGGCACTGAAGCTTTCTTT,CAIHPGRPGTEAFF
NA,TRBD1,TRBV7-2,TRBJ1-3,TGTGCCAGCAGCCTCGTGGGGGACAGAGGAAACACCATATATTTT,CASSLVGDRGNTIYF
NA,NA,TRBV6-1,TRBJ2-7,TGTGCCAGCAACCTTAGGCAGGCCTCCTACGAGCAGTACTTC,CASNLRQASYEQYF
NA,NA,TRBV15,TRBJ2-1,TGTGCCACCAGCAGTGTCAGGACTGGATACAATGAGCAGTTCTTC,CATSSVRTGYNEQFF
NA,NA,TRBV6-1,TRBJ2-1,TGTGCCAGCAGCTCCAGGGGTAGCTCCTACAATGAGCAGTTCTTC,CASSSRGSSYNEQFF
NA,NA,TRBV2,TRBJ1-1,TGTGCCAGCAATAAGGGGTCGACTGAAGCTTTCTTT,CASNKGSTEAFF
NA,TRBD1,TRBV7-2,TRBJ1-2,TGTGCCAGCAGCTTAGCCCTGGGACAGAACTATGGCTACACCTTC,CASSLALGQNYGYTF
NA,TRBD1,TRBV6-6,TRBJ1-1,TGTGCCAGCACCCCGACAGGGATGAACACTGAAGCTTTCTTT,CASTPTGMNTEAFF
NA,TRBD1,TRBV4-2,TRBJ2-3,TGTGCCAGCAGCCCCCGACAGGGGGCGAAAGATACGCAGTATTTT,CASSPRQGAKDTQYF
NA,NA,TRBV4-2,TRBJ2-1,TGTGCCAGCAGCCACGACCCGGAGGCCTCCTACAATGAGCAGTTCTTC,CASSHDPEASYNEQFF
NA,TRBD1,TRBV7-8,TRBJ2-1,TGTGCCAGCAGCTTAGACAGGGGGGATGAGCAGTTCTTC,CASSLDRGDEQFF
NA,NA,TRBV5-5,TRBJ1-5,TGTGCCAGCAGCTTGGGCAGTAATAGCAATCAGCCCCAGCATTTT,CASSLGSNSNQPQHF
NA,NA,TRBV30,TRBJ2-5,TGTGCCTGGAGTCCCGGTTGGGAGACCCAGTACTTC,CAWSPGWETQYF
NA,NA,TRBV5-4,TRBJ1-1,TGTGCCAGCAGCCTAGCGGGGGGCGGCTACACTGAAGCTTTCTTT,CASSLAGGGYTEAFF
NA,TRBD2,TRBV12-5,TRBJ2-7,TGTGCTAGTGGGGGAGGGCGGGAGCAGTACTTC,CASGGGREQYF
NA,TRBD2,TRBV4-2,TRBJ2-1,TGTGCCAGCAGCCTAGACTTTAAGAGGGCTAGCGGCTCCTACAATGAGCAGTTCTTC,CASSLDFKRASGSYNEQFF